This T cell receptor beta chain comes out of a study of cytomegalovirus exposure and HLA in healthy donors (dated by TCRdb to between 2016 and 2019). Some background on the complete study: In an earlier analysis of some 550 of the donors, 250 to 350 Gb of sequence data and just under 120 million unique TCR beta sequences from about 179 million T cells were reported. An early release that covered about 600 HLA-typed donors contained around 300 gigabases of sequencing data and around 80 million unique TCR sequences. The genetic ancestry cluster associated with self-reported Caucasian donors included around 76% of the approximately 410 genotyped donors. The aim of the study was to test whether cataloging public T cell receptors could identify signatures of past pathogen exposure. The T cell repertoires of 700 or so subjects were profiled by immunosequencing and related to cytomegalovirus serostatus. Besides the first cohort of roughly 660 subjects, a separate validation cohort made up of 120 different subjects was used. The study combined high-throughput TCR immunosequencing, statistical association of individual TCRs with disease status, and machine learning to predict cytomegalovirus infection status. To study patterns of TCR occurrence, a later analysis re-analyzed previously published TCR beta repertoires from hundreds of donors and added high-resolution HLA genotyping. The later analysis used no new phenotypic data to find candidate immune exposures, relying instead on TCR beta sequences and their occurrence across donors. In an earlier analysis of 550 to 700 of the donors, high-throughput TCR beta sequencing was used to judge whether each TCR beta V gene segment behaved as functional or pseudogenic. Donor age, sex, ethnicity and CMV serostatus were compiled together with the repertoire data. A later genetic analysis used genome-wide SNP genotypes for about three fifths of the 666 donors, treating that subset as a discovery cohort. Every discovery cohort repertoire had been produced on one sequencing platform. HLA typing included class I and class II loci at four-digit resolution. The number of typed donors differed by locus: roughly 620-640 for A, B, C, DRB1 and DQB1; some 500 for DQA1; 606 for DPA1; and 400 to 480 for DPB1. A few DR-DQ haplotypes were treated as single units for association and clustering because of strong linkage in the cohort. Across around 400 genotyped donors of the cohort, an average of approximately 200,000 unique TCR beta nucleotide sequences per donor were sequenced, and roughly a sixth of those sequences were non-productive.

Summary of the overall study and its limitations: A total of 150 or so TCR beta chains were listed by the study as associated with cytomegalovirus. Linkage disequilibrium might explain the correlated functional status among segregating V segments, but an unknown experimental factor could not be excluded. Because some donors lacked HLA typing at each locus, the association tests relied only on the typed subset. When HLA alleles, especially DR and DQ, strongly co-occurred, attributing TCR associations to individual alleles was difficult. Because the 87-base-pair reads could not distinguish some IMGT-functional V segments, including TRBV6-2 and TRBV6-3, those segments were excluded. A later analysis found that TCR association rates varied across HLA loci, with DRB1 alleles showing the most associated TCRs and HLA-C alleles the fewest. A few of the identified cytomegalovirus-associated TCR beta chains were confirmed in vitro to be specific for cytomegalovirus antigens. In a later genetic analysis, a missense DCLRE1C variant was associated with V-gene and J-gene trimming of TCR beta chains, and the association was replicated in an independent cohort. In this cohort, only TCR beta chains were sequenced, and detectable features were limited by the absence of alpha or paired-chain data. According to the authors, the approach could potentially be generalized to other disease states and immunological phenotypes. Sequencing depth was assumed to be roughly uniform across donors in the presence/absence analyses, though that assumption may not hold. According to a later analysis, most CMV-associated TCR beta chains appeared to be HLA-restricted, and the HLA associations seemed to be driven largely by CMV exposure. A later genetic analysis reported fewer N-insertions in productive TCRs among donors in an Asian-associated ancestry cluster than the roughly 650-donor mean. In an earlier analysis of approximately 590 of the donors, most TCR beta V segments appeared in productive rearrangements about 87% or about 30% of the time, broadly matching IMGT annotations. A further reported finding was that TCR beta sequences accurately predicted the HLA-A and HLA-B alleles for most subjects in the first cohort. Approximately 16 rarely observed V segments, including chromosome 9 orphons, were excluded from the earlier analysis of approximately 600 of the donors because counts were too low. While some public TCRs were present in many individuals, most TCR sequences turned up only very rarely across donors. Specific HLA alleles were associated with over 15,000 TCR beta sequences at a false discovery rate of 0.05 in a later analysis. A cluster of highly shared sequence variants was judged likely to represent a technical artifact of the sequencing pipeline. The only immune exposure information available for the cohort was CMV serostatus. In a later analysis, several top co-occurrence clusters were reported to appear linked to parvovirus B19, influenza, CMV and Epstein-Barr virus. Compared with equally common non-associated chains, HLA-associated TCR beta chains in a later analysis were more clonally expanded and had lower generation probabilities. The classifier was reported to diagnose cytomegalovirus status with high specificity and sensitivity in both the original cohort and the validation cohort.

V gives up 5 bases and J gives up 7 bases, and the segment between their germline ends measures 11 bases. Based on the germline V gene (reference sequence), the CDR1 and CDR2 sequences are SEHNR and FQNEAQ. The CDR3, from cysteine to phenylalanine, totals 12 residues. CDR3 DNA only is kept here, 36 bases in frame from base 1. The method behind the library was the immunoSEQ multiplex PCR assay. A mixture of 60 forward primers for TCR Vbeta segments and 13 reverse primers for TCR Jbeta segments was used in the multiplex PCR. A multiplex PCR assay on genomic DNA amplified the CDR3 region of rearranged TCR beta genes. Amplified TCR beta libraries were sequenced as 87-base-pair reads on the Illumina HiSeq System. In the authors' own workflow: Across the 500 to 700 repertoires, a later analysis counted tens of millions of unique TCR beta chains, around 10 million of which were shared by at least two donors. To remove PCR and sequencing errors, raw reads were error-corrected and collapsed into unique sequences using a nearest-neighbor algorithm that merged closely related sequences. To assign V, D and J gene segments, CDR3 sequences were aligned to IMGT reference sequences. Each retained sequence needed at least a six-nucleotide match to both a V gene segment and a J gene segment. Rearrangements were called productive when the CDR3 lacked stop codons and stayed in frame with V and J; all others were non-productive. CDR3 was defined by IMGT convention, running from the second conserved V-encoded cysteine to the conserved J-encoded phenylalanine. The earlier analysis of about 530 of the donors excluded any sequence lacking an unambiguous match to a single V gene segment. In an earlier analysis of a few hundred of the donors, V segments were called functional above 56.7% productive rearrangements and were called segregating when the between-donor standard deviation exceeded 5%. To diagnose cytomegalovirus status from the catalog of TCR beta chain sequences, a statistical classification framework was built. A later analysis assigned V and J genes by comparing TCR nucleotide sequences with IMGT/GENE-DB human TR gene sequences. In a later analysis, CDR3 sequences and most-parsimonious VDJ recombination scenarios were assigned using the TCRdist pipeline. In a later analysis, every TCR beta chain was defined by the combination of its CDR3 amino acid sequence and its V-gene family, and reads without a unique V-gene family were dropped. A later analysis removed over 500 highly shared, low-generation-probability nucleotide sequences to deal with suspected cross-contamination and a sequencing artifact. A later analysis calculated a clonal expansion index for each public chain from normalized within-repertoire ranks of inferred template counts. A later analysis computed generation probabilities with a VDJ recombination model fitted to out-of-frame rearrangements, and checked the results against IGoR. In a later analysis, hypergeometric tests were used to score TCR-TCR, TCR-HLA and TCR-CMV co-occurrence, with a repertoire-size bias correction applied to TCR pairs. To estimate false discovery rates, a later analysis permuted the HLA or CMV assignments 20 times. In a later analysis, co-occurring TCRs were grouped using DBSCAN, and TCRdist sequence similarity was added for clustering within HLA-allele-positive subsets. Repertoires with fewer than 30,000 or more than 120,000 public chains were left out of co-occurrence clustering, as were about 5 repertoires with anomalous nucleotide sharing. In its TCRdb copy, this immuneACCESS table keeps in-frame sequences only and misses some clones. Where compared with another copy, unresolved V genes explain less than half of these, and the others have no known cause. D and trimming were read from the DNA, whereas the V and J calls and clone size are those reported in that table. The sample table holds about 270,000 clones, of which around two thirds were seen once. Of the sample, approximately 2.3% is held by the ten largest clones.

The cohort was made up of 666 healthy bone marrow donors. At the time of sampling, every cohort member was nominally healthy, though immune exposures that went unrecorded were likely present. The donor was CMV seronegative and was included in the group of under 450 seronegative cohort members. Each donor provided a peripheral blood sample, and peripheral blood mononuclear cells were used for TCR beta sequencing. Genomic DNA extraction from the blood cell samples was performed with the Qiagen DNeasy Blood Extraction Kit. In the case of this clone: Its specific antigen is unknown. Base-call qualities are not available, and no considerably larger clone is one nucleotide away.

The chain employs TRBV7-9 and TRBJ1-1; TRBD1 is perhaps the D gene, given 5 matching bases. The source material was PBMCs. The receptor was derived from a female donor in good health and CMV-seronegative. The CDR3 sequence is CASSLYRNEAFF. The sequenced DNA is TGTGCCAGCAGCCTATACAGGAATGAAGCTTTCTTT.